The clone carrying this T cell receptor beta chain came up a few times. CDR3 length: 14 amino acids. V lost 3 bases and J 2 bases, leaving 9 bases between the germline ends. Germline values: CDR1 KGHDR, CDR2 SFDVKD. These data are taken from a study of T cells in Graves' hyperthyroidism and ophthalmopathy. The investigators amplified TCR beta CDR3 regions from RNA transcripts. Researchers ran a first-round RT-PCR on the TCR CDR3 using the HTBI primer set. MiXCR, applied by TCRdb to the multiplex PCR reads, yields one record per CDR3 protein. The repertoire consists of about 840,000 distinct CDR3 sequences, with more than 30% occurring once and the leading ten covering 7.5% to 9.5%.

The sample consisted of blood. The genes are TRBV24-1 and TRBJ1-2; D unclear. This sequence was found in a man between 18 and 35 years old with Graves' hyperthyroidism. The CDR3 loop reads CATSDGSVNYGYTF. The CDR3 DNA reads as TGTGCCACCAGTGATGGCAGCGTCAACTATGGCTACACCTTC.